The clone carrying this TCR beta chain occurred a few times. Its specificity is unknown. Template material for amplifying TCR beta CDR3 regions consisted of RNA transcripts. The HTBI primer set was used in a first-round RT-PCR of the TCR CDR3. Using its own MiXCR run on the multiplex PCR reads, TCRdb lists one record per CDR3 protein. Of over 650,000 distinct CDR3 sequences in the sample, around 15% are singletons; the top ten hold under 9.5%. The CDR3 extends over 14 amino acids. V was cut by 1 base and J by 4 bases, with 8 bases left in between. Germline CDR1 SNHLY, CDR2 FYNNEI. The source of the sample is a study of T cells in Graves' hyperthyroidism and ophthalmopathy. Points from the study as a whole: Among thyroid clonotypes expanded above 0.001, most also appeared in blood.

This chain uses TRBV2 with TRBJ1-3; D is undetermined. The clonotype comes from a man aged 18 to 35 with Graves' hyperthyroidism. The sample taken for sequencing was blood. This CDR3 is CASSEGARGNTIYF. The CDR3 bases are TGTGCCAGCAGTGAAGGGGCGCGGGGAAACACCATATATTTT.